This record looks at one TCR beta chain sequence and its context. Its antigen is unidentified. The CDR3 spans 12 residues. V dropped 8 bases and J dropped 5 bases, with 15 bases sitting between them. CDR1 and CDR2 from the germline V gene are GTSNPN and SVGIG (reference sequence). This sample stems from a study of cytomegalovirus exposure and HLA in healthy donors. The study ran its PCR with 60 Vbeta and 13 Jbeta primers. Sequencing was performed with immunoSEQ multiplex PCR; in TCRdb, only in-frame clones are kept and a portion is missing. The sample lists around 110,000 clones; more than 65% were seen once. Findings and caveats of the study: CMV serostatus was the only recorded immune exposure for donors.

The sample comprised PBMCs. This clonotype was obtained from a male donor in good health and CMV-seronegative. The V call is TRBV30, the J call TRBJ1-2; D possibly corresponds to TRBD1 (5 bases). This CDR3 reads CARGGSKYGYTF. The CDR3 DNA is TGTGCCAGGGGAGGGTCGAAGTATGGCTACACCTTC.